This TCR beta chain was sequenced in a study of OX40 agonist ivuxolimab in advanced cancers. The study in broad terms: The costimulatory receptor OX40 (CD134) was targeted by ivuxolimab, a fully human IgG2 agonistic monoclonal antibody. Intravenous ivuxolimab was administered to patients every 2 weeks at six dose levels: 0.01, 0.1, 0.3, 1.5, 3 and 10 mg/kg. Of the roughly 51 dose-escalation patients, hepatocellular carcinoma was present in roughly 19, melanoma in around 15, renal cell carcinoma in 9 and head and neck cancer in 9. The dose-escalation cohort was about 87% male with a mean age of approximately 60 years, ranging from roughly 20 to 80. Prior anti-PD-1, anti-PD-L1 or anti-CTLA-4 therapy was permitted, and checkpoint inhibitors had been received by 40% to 50% of dose-escalation patients. Partial responses were achieved by three dose-escalation patients, of whom one had hepatocellular carcinoma and two had cutaneous melanoma. Peripheral TCRbeta sequencing was intended to test whether TCR sequence diversity was altered and clonal T-cell expansion was caused by ivuxolimab. The paper reports the monotherapy dose-escalation portion (N = 52 patients) of the phase I ivuxolimab trial.

The trial excluded patients who had a history of autoimmune disease or who were on systemic immunosuppression. In every dose cohort, peripheral blood was drawn for TCR sequencing at baseline, cycle 4 day 1, and cycle 7 day 1. The samples were taken from a phase I, first-in-human, multicenter, open-label dose-escalation trial of ivuxolimab. Adults with locally advanced or metastatic head and neck squamous cell, hepatocellular, melanoma or renal cell carcinoma were enrolled in the trial. Before TCR sequencing, CD4+ T cells and CD8+ T cells were sorted from peripheral blood as separate populations. General study outcomes and caveats: Low levels of normalized T-cell clonal expansion were also shown by some nonresponding patients. After ivuxolimab, CD8+ T cells had more expanded clones than CD4+ T cells on average. In the 0.1-3.0 mg/kg groups, partial responders were among the patients with the lowest normalized peripheral clonal expansion, particularly in CD8+ T cells. Antigen specificity was not determined for the clonally expanded peripheral T cells. Clonal expansion of both CD4+ and CD8+ blood T cells was observed from baseline to week 6 at doses 0.1 to 3.0 mg/kg.

Details on this clone: The specificity of this receptor is unknown. Base qualities are not provided; no much larger clone lies one nucleotide away.

For sequencing of the TCRbeta CDR3 region, genomic DNA was extracted from the sorted cells. The immunoSEQ Assay was used to sequence the TCRbeta CDR3 regions. TCRdb retrieved this table from immuneACCESS and kept in-frame rearrangements only. Not all clones are present; in checked studies, unresolved V genes account for under half, and no reason is known for the remainder. This sample has around 20,000 clones in its table, and about 88% of those were observed once. Of the sample, about a third falls within the top ten clones. The cysteine opens and the phenylalanine closes a CDR3 of 13 amino acids. Just the 39-base CDR3 DNA is kept, in frame starting at base 1. From the germline V gene, CDR1 is SNHLY and CDR2 is FYNNEI. V was cut back by 6 bases and J by 4 bases, leaving a gap of 12 bases between them.

Here the chain combines TRBV2 and TRBJ1-2; possibly the D gene is TRBD1, per 6 matching bases. The sequence derives from an adult with an advanced solid tumor such as melanoma, head and neck, liver or kidney cancer. The material sequenced was CD4+ or CD8+ T cells sorted from blood, taken in a trial of the OX40 agonist ivuxolimab. The CDR3 region reads CASRTGQLYGYTF. The nucleotide sequence reads as follows: TGTGCCAGCAGGACCGGACAGCTCTATGGCTACACCTTC.